Each of the 22 T cell receptor beta chains below was sequenced from the same sample in a study of vaccination effects on CD4 cells after COVID-19. The culture ran for roughly ten days, and then CD4+ T cells were isolated. The repertoire was sequenced with immunoSEQ multiplex PCR; TCRdb's copy has only in-frame clones and lacks some. Of about 46,000 clones in the sample, approximately 74% were seen once. Antigen specificity for these receptors is unknown. Sequenced here: CD4+ T cells from PBMCs cultured without peptide, sampled before COVID-19 vaccination. The receptors shown here come from a human donor who had a prior SARS-CoV-2 infection.

J is TRBJ2-5 and V is TRBV7-6; 7 bases are a match to TRBD2. The CDR3 covers 14 residues. V shed 4 bases, J shed 5 bases, and the junction held 7 bases outside the gene matches. Per the germline V gene, CDR1 is SGHVS and CDR2 is FNYEAQ. As DNA, the CDR3 is TGTGCCAGCAGCTGGGGGGAGGGTTTGGAGACCCAGTACTTC. Amino acids: CASSWGEGLETQYF.

The chain combines TRBV2 with TRBJ2-1; no reliable D call. From germline, CDR1 is SNHLY and CDR2 FYNNEI. Trimming took 4 bases from V and 6 from J, leaving 16 bases between them. The CDR3 contains 15 residues. CDR3 DNA sequence: TGTGCCAGCAGTGTCGGCCGAACCCTGCTCAATGAGCAGTTCTTC. Translation: CASSVGRTLLNEQFF. Using reference TRBV2 and TRBJ2-1 for the parts outside the CDR3, the full variable domain is EPEVTQTPSHQVTQMGQEVILRCVPISNHLYFYWYRQILGQKVEFLVSFYNNEISEKSEIFDDQFSVERPDGSNFTLKIRSTKLEDSAMYFCASSVGRTLLNEQFFGPGTRLTVL.

This sequence joins TRBV4-1 and TRBJ1-6; D not certain. Looked up from germline, CDR1 is MGHRA and CDR2 is YSYEKL. The CDR3 extends over 14 amino acids. Trimming pared 0 bases from V and 10 bases from J, leaving 10 bases between. CDR3 in amino acids: CASSQEINSSPLHF. CDR3 DNA: TGCGCCAGCAGCCAAGAAATCAATAGCTCACCCCTCCACTTT.

Remarks on this clone: At one of its ends the junction is not consistent with the germline gene, which may arise from a read error. Here the CDR3 reads CASNETARASYEQYF. The CDR3 bases are TGTGCCAGCAATGAAACAGCCAGGGCCTCCTACGAGCAGTACTTC. This sequence joins TRBV2 and TRBJ2-7, with D perhaps matching TRBD1 (5 bases). The CDR3 is 15 amino acids. Germline CDR1 is SNHLY and CDR2 is FYNNEI.

V is TRBV29-1 and J is TRBJ1-4; D ambiguous. This CDR3 has 11 residues. CDR1 is SQVTM, CDR2 ANQGSEA, per germline. The V end lost 7 bases, the J end lost 6 bases, and 9 bases lay between the germline ends. The CDR3 nucleotides are TGCAGCGCCCTGACGGATGAAAAACTGTTTTTT. As protein: CSALTDEKLFF. Full variable domain (rest looked up from reference TRBV29-1 and TRBJ1-4): SAVISQKPSRDICQRGTSLTIQCQVDSQVTMMFWYRQQPGQSLTLIATANQGSEATYESGFVIDKFPISRPNLTFSTLTVSNMSPEDSSIYLCSALTDEKLFFGSGTQLSVL.

The V gene is TRBV24-1, the J gene TRBJ2-3; 12 bases fit TRBD1. Losses at the gene ends were 4 bases for V and 6 bases for J; bases not matched to a gene: 13. Germline CDR1 is KGHDR and CDR2 is SFDVKD. This CDR3 spans 18 amino acids. CDR3 sequence: CATSDGGSGTGGKDTQYF. CDR3 sequence (DNA): TGTGCCACCAGTGACGGGGGATCCGGGACAGGGGGCAAGGATACGCAGTATTTT.

A note on this clone: The DNA is left out, because the CDR3 cannot be placed on it with certainty; the CDR3 is given as TCRdb lists it. The chain couples TRBV7-2 to TRBJ1-2; the DNA was not compared with TRBD1, the D call given in the table. Counting both end residues, the CDR3 totals 14 amino acids. Germline loops: CDR1 SGHTA, CDR2 FQGNSA. The CDR3: CASSLSVGQGAGTF.

V is TRBV5-6 and J is TRBJ1-2; 8 bases line up with TRBD1. The CDR3 runs 18 residues. Looked up from germline, CDR1 is SGHDT and CDR2 is YYEEEE. V gave up 2 bases and J gave up 4 bases; unmatched junction bases: 16. The CDR3 is CASSFSYNPGQETYGYTF. DNA for the CDR3: TGTGCCAGCAGCTTTTCTTATAACCCGGGACAGGAAACCTATGGCTACACCTTC.

This chain uses TRBV15 with TRBJ2-5; 13 positions agree with TRBD2. The CDR3 runs 16 residues. The V and J ends lost 3 bases and 1 base, in that order; junction bases with no gene match: 2. CDR1 and CDR2 (germline): LNHNV, YYDKDF (reference sequence). The CDR3 DNA reads as TGTGCCACCAGCAGGACTAGCGGGAGGATCCAAGAGACCCAGTACTTC. Protein product: CATSRTSGRIQETQYF.

The chain combines TRBV28 with TRBJ1-1, with D unclear. V was shortened by 0 bases and J by 1 base, with 6 bases between the two germline ends. Germline V CDR1 and CDR2: MDHEN, SYDVKM. The CDR3 spans 14 residues. The CDR3 region is CASSLWSGNTEAFF. The CDR3 coding sequence is TGTGCCAGCAGTTTATGGAGTGGGAACACTGAAGCTTTCTTT.

This chain connects TRBV5-1 to TRBJ2-3, with D unclear. Germline-derived CDR1 and CDR2 are SGHRS and YFSETQ. CDR3 length: 14 residues. V lost 0 bases and J lost 4, with 9 bases in between. CDR3 sequence (DNA): TGCGCCAGCAGCTTGGTTCAGGAGTCAGATACGCAGTATTTT. Protein sequence: CASSLVQESDTQYF.

This chain joins TRBV12-5 and TRBJ2-1; 8 bases are a match to TRBD2. Germline assignment: CDR1 LGHNT and CDR2 FRNRAP. V shed 5 bases, J shed 5 bases, and the junction held 5 bases outside the gene matches. The CDR3 runs to 14 residues. Written as DNA, the CDR3 is TGTGCTAGTGGTCTTAGCGGGGTTAACAATGAGCAGTTCTTC. Translating it yields CASGLSGVNNEQFF.

V and J are TRBV7-2 and TRBJ1-1; D gene ambiguous. Trimming removed 5 bases from V and 1 base from J, with 11 bases in between. This CDR3 is built from 14 residues. The germline CDR1 and CDR2 sequences are SGHTA and FQGNSA. CDR3 in DNA: TGTGCCAGCAGCGCACGGCCCTCGAACACTGAAGCTTTCTTT. This encodes CASSARPSNTEAFF.

The V gene is TRBV6-5, the J gene TRBJ2-3, with D maybe TRBD1 (6 bases). Germline V lookup: CDR1 MNHEY, CDR2 SVGAGI. With 6 bases removed from V and 3 bases from J, the gap between germline ends came to 16 bases. The CDR3 is made up of 15 amino acids. This CDR3 is CASSLEGQGTDTQYF. The CDR3 nucleotides are TGTGCCAGCAGCCTTGAGGGGCAGGGGACAGATACGCAGTATTTT.

This clone showed up just a few times. CDR3 nucleotides: TGTGCCAGCACCGAGGGGGCGATCTCTGGAAACACCATATATTTT. This gives the protein CASTEGAISGNTIYF. The rearrangement joins TRBV2 to TRBJ1-3; 7 positions agree with TRBD1. The V gene's germline CDR1 is SNHLY and CDR2 FYNNEI. The CDR3 covers 15 residues. The V and J ends lost 7 bases and 0 bases, in that order; junction bases with no gene match: 6.

DNA for the CDR3: TGTGCCAGCAGGTCAAGATATCAGGGGGCTGAAGGAAACACCATATATTTT. Translated, it gives CASRSRYQGAEGNTIYF. The chain has TRBV7-9 and TRBJ1-3, with 8 bases lining up with TRBD1. After removal of 6 bases from V and 4 bases from J, the junction contained 14 bases not matched to a gene. This CDR3 is built from 17 residues. The germline V gene encodes CDR1 SEHNR and CDR2 FQNEAQ (reference sequence).

The chain carries TRBV15 and TRBJ2-1; D not resolved. CDR1 is LNHNV, CDR2 YYDKDF, per germline (reference sequence). The CDR3 length is 15 residues. The V end lost 1 base, the J end lost 3 bases, and 10 bases lay between the germline ends. CDR3 nucleotide sequence: TGTGCCACCAGCAGAGTGGTGGGGAACTACAATGAGCAGTTCTTC. Residues: CATSRVVGNYNEQFF.

The CDR3 sequence: CASSTWTGGRYSNQPQHF. DNA of the CDR3: TGTGCCAGTAGTACTTGGACAGGGGGGAGATATAGCAATCAGCCCCAGCATTTT. The chain combines TRBV19 with TRBJ1-5, with TRBD1 matching 10 bases. J lost 0 bases, V lost 4 bases, and 9 bases had no gene match. CDR1 is LNHDA and CDR2 is SQIVND in the germline V gene (reference sequence). This CDR3 has 18 residues.

V and J are TRBV11-3 and TRBJ2-7, with D possibly called TRBD1 or TRBD2 (6 bases each). Germline V CDR1 and CDR2: SGHNT, YENEEA. V lost 3 bases and J 6 bases, leaving 12 bases between the germline ends. There are 13 residues in the CDR3. CDR3 in DNA: TGTGCCAGCAGCTTGGGGGGCGGGCGCGAGCAGTACTTC. It specifies CASSLGGGREQYF.

This clone occurred once. The chain couples TRBV6-5 to TRBJ1-5; D may be TRBD1 (5 bases). This CDR3 is 12 amino acids long. The germline V and J ends were trimmed by 7 bases and 2 bases, with 6 bases remaining between them. Germline CDR1 is MNHEY and CDR2 is SVGAGI. CDR3 sequence (DNA): TGTGCCAGCAAAGGGGGCAATCAGCCCCAGCATTTT. It yields the protein CASKGGNQPQHF.

This clone has just a few counts. One end of the junction does not line up with germline, which may come from a read error. The chain links TRBV5-1 to TRBJ1-2, with a possible D match to TRBD1 (5 bases). CDR1 and CDR2 (germline): SGHRS, YFSETQ. The CDR3 has 14 amino acids. CDR3 protein: CASSLGGFRDLYQF. CDR3 in DNA: TGCGCCAGCAGCTTGGGGGGTTTCCGGGACCTATATCAATTC.

This clone showed up just a few times. The chain carries TRBV7-2 and TRBJ2-1, with TRBD2 matching 10 bases. Germline CDR1 and CDR2: SGHTA and FQGNSA. Trimming removed 5 bases from V and 8 bases from J; junction bases left unmatched: 9. CDR3 length: 15 residues. As DNA, the CDR3 is TGTGCCAGCAGCCCCCAAGCGGGAGGGTTAGATGAGCAGTTCTTC. Translated, it gives CASSPQAGGLDEQFF.